This T cell receptor (beta chain) was retrieved from a study of T cells in Graves' hyperthyroidism and ophthalmopathy. Amplification of TCR beta CDR3 regions used RNA as the template. An initial round of RT-PCR targeting the TCR CDR3 relied on the HTBI primer set. TCRdb re-derived calls from the multiplex PCR reads in MiXCR, one entry per CDR3 protein. Of roughly 510,000 distinct CDR3 sequences listed, 40% to 50% are singletons. Germline CDR1 is SGHRS and CDR2 is YFSETQ. V shed 5 bases and J 3 bases; nucleotides not matched to a gene: 4. The CDR3 spans 13 residues. The V gene is TRBV5-1, the J gene TRBJ1-2; 7 nucleotides match TRBD1. The sample taken for sequencing was peripheral blood or thyroid tissue (not recorded which). The sequence was collected from an adult woman with Graves' disease, either hyperthyroidism or ophthalmopathy (not recorded which). The CDR3 nucleotides read TGCGCCAGCAGACCCACAGGGGACTATGGCTACACCTTC. Protein: CASRPTGDYGYTF.